This TCR beta chain comes out of a study of regulatory T cells. Amplification used 52 TRBV primers and 13 TRBJ primers. Sequencing was performed with immunoSEQ multiplex PCR; in TCRdb, only in-frame clones are kept and a portion is missing. The data contain just over 20,000 clones, over 85% of them singletons. This CDR3 has 17 residues. The ends were cut back, 1 base at V and 3 bases at J, with 16 bases in the middle. CDR1 and CDR2 from the germline V gene are SEHNR and FQNEAQ (reference sequence). Sequenced sample: CD8+ T cells sorted from blood. The TCR originated in a child between 2 and 9 years old with CD3G deficiency. The rearrangement uses TRBV7-9 and TRBJ1-5, with D possibly being TRBD1 (6 bases). The CDR3, as DNA: TGTGCCAGCAGCTTAGGTATTAGGGGGGGGCCCAATCAGCCCCAGCATTTT. Its protein is CASSLGIRGGPNQPQHF. The variable domain in full, completed from reference TRBV7-9 and TRBJ1-5, reads DTGVSQNPRHKITKRGQNVTFRCDPISEHNRLYWYRQTLGQGPEFLTYFQNEAQLEKSRLLSDRFSAERPKGSFSTLEIQRTEQGDSAMYLCASSLGIRGGPNQPQHFGDGTRLSIL.